This section outlines one T cell receptor (beta chain) sequence together with its context. Its target is not known. The data are from a study of T cell responses to AZD1222 COVID-19 vaccine. Findings and caveats of the study: Two AZD1222 doses significantly raised spike-specific TCR breadth and depth over controls.

Produced via immunoSEQ multiplex PCR; TCRdb's table is partial and in-frame only. This repertoire shows about 75,000 clones, about nine tenths found once; its top ten account for about 9%. Sequencing used peripheral blood, obtained 28 days after the second dose of the MenACWY control vaccine. The TCR sequence derives from an adult who received the MenACWY meningococcal vaccine as a control.

CDR3 sequence: CASSRVYEQYF. The CDR3 nucleotides read TGTGCCAGCAGCAGGGTTTACGAGCAGTACTTC. The rearrangement uses TRBV6-5 and TRBJ2-7; TRBD1 is a possible D gene (5 bases). Germline-derived CDR1 and CDR2 are MNHEY and SVGAGI. This CDR3 comprises 11 residues. V lost 6 bases to trimming and J lost 4 bases, with 7 bases between them.